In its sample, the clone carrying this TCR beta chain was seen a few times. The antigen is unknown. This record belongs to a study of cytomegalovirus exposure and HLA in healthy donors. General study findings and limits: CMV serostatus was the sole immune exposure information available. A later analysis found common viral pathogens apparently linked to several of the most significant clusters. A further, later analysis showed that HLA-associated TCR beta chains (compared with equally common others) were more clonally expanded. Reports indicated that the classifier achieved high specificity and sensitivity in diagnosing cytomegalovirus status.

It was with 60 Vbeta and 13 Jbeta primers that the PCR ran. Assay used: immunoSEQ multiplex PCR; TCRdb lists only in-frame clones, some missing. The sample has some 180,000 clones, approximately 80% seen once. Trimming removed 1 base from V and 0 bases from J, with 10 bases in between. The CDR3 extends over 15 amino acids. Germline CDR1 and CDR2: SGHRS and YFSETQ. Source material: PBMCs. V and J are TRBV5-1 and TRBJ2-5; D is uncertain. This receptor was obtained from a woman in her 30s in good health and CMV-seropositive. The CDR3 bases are TGCGCCAGCAGCTTGTCTGGCCTTAACCAAGAGACCCAGTACTTC. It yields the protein CASSLSGLNQETQYF.